The rows below give T cell receptor beta chains drawn from one sample of a study of OX40 agonist ivuxolimab in advanced cancers. Libraries were prepared by immunoSEQ multiplex PCR; TCRdb keeps only in-frame clonotypes and omits some of them. The sample lists roughly 100,000 clones, 93% occurring once. Material: CD4+ or CD8+ T cells sorted from blood, obtained in a trial of the OX40 agonist ivuxolimab. The receptors derive from an adult with an advanced solid tumor such as melanoma, head and neck, liver or kidney cancer. Both conserved end residues are part of each CDR3. A D gene is named only where the DNA matches it firmly. Expanded clones get a size class; other rows say once, few or many, or leave the size out.

V	J	D	size	CDR3	DNA
TRBV7-3	TRBJ2-1	.	.	CASSNGRDNEQFF	TGTGCCAGCAGTAACGGACGGGACAATGAGCAGTTCTTC
TRBV7-3	TRBJ1-5	.	.	CASSLTGIQPQHF	TGTGCCAGCAGCTTAACAGGGATCCAGCCCCAGCATTTT
TRBV25-1	TRBJ2-3	.	.	CASSAISRTDTQYF	TGTGCCAGCAGTGCCATCAGTAGGACAGATACGCAGTATTTT
TRBV6-1	TRBJ2-1	TRBD1	.	CASSASWTGGIMNEQFF	TGTGCCAGCAGTGCCTCTTGGACAGGAGGTATAATGAATGAGCAGTTCTTC
TRBV10-2	TRBJ2-3	.	once	CASSERGGGTDTQYF	TGCGCCAGCAGTGAGCGAGGGGGGGGCACAGATACGCAGTATTTT
TRBV2	TRBJ1-6	.	.	CASSPTPRSYNSPLHF	TGTGCCAGCAGCCCAACTCCTCGCTCCTATAATTCACCCCTCCACTTT
TRBV4-2	TRBJ2-7	TRBD1	.	CASSQAGQGVYEQYF	TGTGCCAGCAGCCAAGCAGGACAGGGGGTCTACGAGCAGTACTTC
TRBV2	TRBJ2-2	.	.	CASSDWRDGELFF	TGTGCCAGCAGTGACTGGCGGGACGGGGAGCTGTTTTTT
TRBV6-5	TRBJ2-5	.	once	CASGPGPGLETQYF	TGTGCCAGCGGTCCCGGGCCCGGGCTGGAGACCCAGTACTTC
TRBV7-9	TRBJ1-2	TRBD1	.	CASSITTGNVYGYTF	TGTGCCAGCAGCATAACGACAGGGAATGTTTATGGCTACACCTTC
TRBV30	TRBJ1-2	.	.	CAWSVIMYSNYTF	TGTGCCTGGAGTGTAATTATGTACTCTAACTACACCTTC
TRBV4-1	TRBJ2-5	.	.	CASSQGGQETQYF	TGCGCCAGCAGCCAAGGGGGCCAAGAGACCCAGTACTTC
TRBV5-1	TRBJ2-1	TRBD2	.	CASSLAGGYYNEQFF	TGCGCCAGCAGCTTAGCGGGAGGGTATTACAATGAGCAGTTCTTC
TRBV28	TRBJ1-5	TRBD1	.	CASSFDRARSNQPQHF	TGTGCCAGCAGTTTCGACAGGGCGAGGAGCAATCAGCCCCAGCATTTT
TRBV7-3	TRBJ2-1	.	.	CASSPGGNEQFF	TGTGCCAGCAGCCCCGGAGGGAATGAGCAGTTCTTC
TRBV18	TRBJ2-7	TRBD1	.	CASSHDRGEQYF	TGTGCCAGCTCACACGACAGGGGCGAGCAGTACTTC
TRBV5-4	TRBJ2-3	TRBD2	.	CASSFGTSGGADLYTQYF	TGTGCCAGCAGCTTTGGGACTAGTGGGGGGGCTGATCTTTATACGCAGTATTTT
TRBV5-4	TRBJ2-7	.	.	CASSLGTASYEQYF	TGTGCCAGCAGCTTAGGGACGGCCTCCTACGAGCAGTACTTC
TRBV30	TRBJ2-3	TRBD1	.	CAWSAGTGDADTQYF	TGTGCCTGGAGCGCCGGGACAGGGGATGCAGATACGCAGTATTTT
TRBV6-1	TRBJ2-1	TRBD2	.	CASLTSGVLNEQFF	TGTGCCAGTCTCACTAGCGGAGTTCTCAATGAGCAGTTCTTC
TRBV30	TRBJ1-5	.	once	CAWSIGQFQPQHF	TGTGCCTGGAGCATTGGACAGTTTCAGCCCCAGCATTTT
TRBV5-1	TRBJ2-1	TRBD2	.	CASSLGLAGDLAEQFF	TGCGCCAGCAGCTTGGGGCTAGCGGGAGATTTGGCTGAGCAGTTCTTC
TRBV6-1	TRBJ2-7	.	.	CASSVGAGGGSAYEQYF	TGTGCCAGCAGTGTTGGAGCAGGGGGCGGGAGCGCCTACGAGCAGTACTTC
TRBV10-3	TRBJ1-5	.	.	CAISLNSNQPQHF	TGTGCCATCTCTCTGAATAGCAATCAGCCCCAGCATTTT
TRBV20-1	TRBJ1-2	.	.	CSAEVNYGYTF	TGCAGTGCTGAAGTTAACTATGGCTACACCTTC
TRBV6-1	TRBJ1-1	.	.	CASSEYRALGMNTEAFF	TGTGCCAGCAGTGAATATAGGGCCCTGGGGATGAACACTGAAGCTTTCTTT
TRBV7-9	TRBJ2-7	.	.	CASSLAQAEQYF	TGTGCCAGCAGCTTAGCGCAGGCAGAGCAGTACTTC
TRBV6-5	TRBJ1-5	.	once	CASTPKTVSNQPQHF	TGTGCCAGCACCCCCAAGACGGTAAGCAATCAGCCCCAGCATTTT
TRBV4-1	TRBJ2-1	.	.	CASSQVGVSYNEQFF	TGCGCCAGCAGCCAAGTGGGGGTTTCCTACAATGAGCAGTTCTTC
TRBV11-2	TRBJ1-1	.	.	CASSLNRATEAFF	TGTGCCAGCAGCTTAAACCGGGCGACTGAAGCTTTCTTT
TRBV6-5	TRBJ1-5	.	once	CASRQGNQPQHF	TGTGCCAGCAGACAGGGAAATCAGCCCCAGCATTTT
TRBV7-3	TRBJ2-1	.	.	CASSTGPQGPIEQFF	TGTGCCAGCTCCACCGGGCCCCAAGGACCTATTGAGCAGTTCTTC
TRBV15	TRBJ2-1	.	.	CATSRDLQAEQFF	TGTGCCACCAGCAGAGATCTCCAGGCCGAGCAGTTCTTC
TRBV30	TRBJ1-5	TRBD1	.	CAWKGDSEYSNQPQHF	TGTGCCTGGAAAGGGGACAGTGAATATAGCAATCAGCCCCAGCATTTT
TRBV6-1	TRBJ1-5	TRBD1	.	CASSNTGGWQPQHF	TGTGCCAGCAGTAACACAGGGGGATGGCAGCCCCAGCATTTT